This T cell receptor beta chain was found in a study of T-cell reconstitution after alpha-beta-depleted transplantation in children. General observations from the study: About two months after transplant, alpha-beta T cells reportedly came from several hundred expanded graft clones. Once a year had passed after transplant, T-cell counts and diversity came mostly from newly produced T cells. Surviving recipient cells, namely T cells and thymic progenitors, were the source of high day-60 TCRbeta diversity in some patients.

Unique molecular identifiers were used in preparing the TCRbeta library. TCRdb reprocessed the PCR reads via MiXCR and lists one record per CDR3 protein. The profile shows about 580,000 distinct CDR3 sequences, more than 20% of them singletons. In the case of this clonotype: Its specificity is not known.

The CDR3 extends over 17 amino acids. The V and J ends lost 0 bases and 5 bases, in that order; junction bases with no gene match: 8. Germline CDR1 is LNHNV and CDR2 is YYDKDF (reference sequence). The chain combines TRBV15 with TRBJ2-1; TRBD2 agrees at 9 bases. The sequencing used PBMCs, mostly from graft donor cells, collected 360 days after TCRalphabeta/CD19-depleted stem cell transplant. This TCR was sampled from a boy in the first two years of life who had a stem cell transplant for acute myeloid leukemia, so the T cells may come from the graft donor. DNA for the CDR3: TGTGCCACCAGCAGAGATTTCGCTAGCGGGGAAAACAATGAGCAGTTCTTC. It codes for CATSRDFASGENNEQFF.